This entry features one T cell receptor (beta chain) sequence. This clonotype was seen repeatedly, ten times or more. The antigen this receptor binds is unknown. No base qualities exist here, and no much larger clone lies one base off it. The sequencer listed for this sample is Illumina HiSeq 2500. To make first-strand cDNA, Superscript III was used along with a set of TRAV- and TRBV-specific primers so that both the TCRalpha and TCRbeta chains were covered. An approximately 20-cycle PCR with Phusion amplified the TCRs, pairing a constant-region primer with the adapter that was attached to the V primers. The MessageAmp II aRNA Amplification Kit was used to amplify the isolated mRNA, with in vitro transcription run for more than 15 hours at 37 degrees C. The Dynabeads mRNA DIRECT Purification Kit was used to isolate mRNA for TCR sequencing. Indexed Illumina adapters were added in a second roughly 25-cycle Phusion PCR, and the resulting products were purified with AMPure XP beads. Per the authors' processing: Custom Perl scripts were used to pool TCR sequences that encoded the same protein, to remove out-of-frame sequences, and to calculate the abundance of each clonotype. Any TCR sequence backed by just one read was left out of the analysis. Shannon entropy, Gini index, clonality, richness, and the frequency of TCRs shared between repertoires were included as repertoire metrics. TCRdb reprocessing: public reads trimmed at Q25 with fastp, clones called with MiXCR, in-frame beta chains kept. Each CDR3 protein appears once, grouped with its most common genes and DNA. The V and J calls were determined by TCRdb, not by the authors. For this sample there are around 100,000 distinct CDR3 sequences; 20% to 25% appear just once. 9.5% to 15% of the sample belongs to the ten largest clones.

The CDR3 measures 19 amino acids from cysteine to phenylalanine. Only the CDR3 part of the read is kept: 57 bases, read in frame from the first base. CDR1 MDHEN and CDR2 SYDVKM were looked up in the germline V gene. Here V drops 4 bases and J drops 0 bases, and the junction holds 10 bases not matched to any gene. This specimen's time point label, per the study, means: after trial treatment. Explained via the paper, the treatment or condition label denotes: LDRT plus nivolumab, ipilimumab, low-dose cyclophosphamide and aspirin (RACIN trial). Donors were enrolled in RACIN, a single-arm phase I dose-escalation trial in which nivolumab, ipilimumab, aspirin, low-dose cyclophosphamide and low-dose radiotherapy were combined. Patients were eligible if they had advanced solid tumors that were TIL-negative. The record originates from a study of low-dose radiotherapy and immunotherapy resistance in tumors (dated by TCRdb to between 2022 and 2023). Turning to the overall study: Patients in Cohort 1 were given 0.5 Gy per fraction every 2 weeks, and the prescribed total PTV dose was 6.5 Gy. For Cohort 2, the dose was 1 Gy per fraction given every two weeks, adding up to 13 Gy in total across 26 weeks. Patients were given nivolumab as a 240 mg flat dose every two weeks and ipilimumab at 1 mg/kg every six weeks, with both drugs delivered intravenously. Cyclophosphamide 200 mg/m2 was given intravenously every two weeks, one day before each radiation and immunotherapy administration. Starting on cycle 1 day 1, patients took 300 mg of aspirin by mouth once daily for four cycles. Trial participants were not randomized into treatment groups. The translational analysis covered eight patients: three from the first dose cohort and the first five from the second dose cohort.

The source was PBMCs, collected after low-dose radiotherapy plus immunotherapy. The TCR originated in a female donor with ovarian cancer. Recombination joined TRBV28 with TRBJ1-5; 12 middle bases align to TRBD1. The nucleotides are TGTGCCAGCAGTTCATCGGGACAGGGGGCTTTTAATAGCAATCAGCCCCAGCATTTT. This yields the protein CASSSSGQGAFNSNQPQHF.